Listed below are T cell receptor beta chains from one sample, sequenced in a study of blood T cell repertoires in COVID-19. The data were produced by immunoSEQ multiplex PCR, yet TCRdb's version contains in-frame clones alone and is incomplete. The sample carries some 250,000 clones, 75% to 90% recorded once. Source material: peripheral blood. The receptors were gathered from a woman younger than 45 who had recovered from COVID-19. The CDR3 runs from the conserved cysteine through the conserved F or W. The D gene is left open where the match is weak. The size of a clone is reported for some rows only, either as once, few or many, or as a class for expanded clones.

TRBV4-1	TRBJ1-3	-	TRBD1	15	TGCGCCAGCAGCCAAAGGGACAGGGCTGGAAACACCATATATTTT	CASSQRDRAGNTIYF
TRBV11-3	TRBJ2-3	-	-	15	TGTGCCAGCAGCTTAGAAGGTGGGGCCACAGATACGCAGTATTTT	CASSLEGGATDTQYF
TRBV27	TRBJ1-3	-	-	17	TGTGCCAGCAGAAGTCTCGACAGAACCCCCTCTGGAAACACCATATATTTT	CASRSLDRTPSGNTIYF
TRBV7-9	TRBJ2-2	once	TRBD1	17	TGTGCCAGCAGCCGGCGACCAGGGACAGGGGGCACCGGGGAGCTGTTTTTT	CASSRRPGTGGTGELFF
TRBV27	TRBJ1-4	-	TRBD1	16	TGTGCCAGCAGTATTCTACAGGGGTCTGGACTTGAAAAACTGTTTTTT	CASSILQGSGLEKLFF
TRBV5-1	TRBJ1-2	-	TRBD1	14	TGCGCCAGCAGCCCTCGACAGGGGGGTTATGGCTACACCTTC	CASSPRQGGYGYTF
TRBV2	TRBJ1-4	-	-	17	TGTGCCAGCAGTGCGATGGCCCCGCATCTCCGTAATGAAAAACTGTTTTTT	CASSAMAPHLRNEKLFF
TRBV6-2/TRBV6-3	TRBJ2-5	-	-	15	TGTGCCAGCAGTTACGTGGGCTCGTCTTCGAGGACCCAGTACTTC	CASSYVGSSSRTQYF
TRBV27	TRBJ2-3	-	TRBD2	17	TGTGCCAGCAGTTTATTGGGTAGCGGGGGGGGCACAGATACGCAGTATTTT	CASSLLGSGGGTDTQYF
TRBV12-3/TRBV12-4	TRBJ1-5	-	-	13	TGTGCCAGCACCGGAGGGCCTCGGGGAGCCCAGCATTTT	CASTGGPRGAQHF
TRBV4-1	TRBJ2-5	-	TRBD2	16	TGCGCCAGCAGCCAAGAACTAGCGGGGGACCAAGAGACCCAGTACTTC	CASSQELAGDQETQYF
TRBV19	TRBJ2-6	-	-	16	TGTGCCAGTAGTCCCGGAGGAGCTTCTGGGGCCAACGTCCTGACTTTC	CASSPGGASGANVLTF
TRBV27	TRBJ2-1	-	-	14	TGTGCCAGCAGTCTGCTGGCGGAATACAATGAGCAGTTCTTC	CASSLLAEYNEQFF
TRBV7-6	TRBJ1-1	-	-	15	TGTGCCAGCAGCTTAGACGGGGTTATGAACACTGAAGCTTTCTTT	CASSLDGVMNTEAFF
TRBV18	TRBJ2-7	-	-	16	TGTGCCAGCTCACAGCCCGGGGGGCGAATCCCCTACGAGCAGTACTTC	CASSQPGGRIPYEQYF
TRBV7-9	TRBJ1-5	-	TRBD1	15	TGTGCCAGCAGCTCCAACAGGGGTGGCAATCAGCCCCAGCATTTT	CASSSNRGGNQPQHF
TRBV5-1	TRBJ2-2	few	TRBD1	16	TGCGCCAGCAGCCCCGGGACAGGGGCGAACACCGGGGAGCTGTTTTTT	CASSPGTGANTGELFF
TRBV6-4	TRBJ1-2	once	-	14	TGTGCCAGCAGTGCGGACAGATCTGGCTATGGCTACACCTTC	CASSADRSGYGYTF
TRBV29-1	TRBJ2-5	-	TRBD1	13	TGCAGCGTTGACAGGGGGATCACGGAGACCCAGTACTTC	CSVDRGITETQYF
TRBV5-1	TRBJ1-1	-	TRBD1	17	TGCGCCAGCAGCTTGGAATGGACAGGGGACGGTAGCACTGAAGCTTTCTTT	CASSLEWTGDGSTEAFF
TRBV6-5	TRBJ1-2	once	-	12	TGTGCCAGCAGTTTCAGGGTTGGCGGCTACACCTTC	CASSFRVGGYTF
TRBV10-3	TRBJ2-7	once	-	12	TGTGCCATTGGCCTGGAGTCCTACGAGCAGTACTTC	CAIGLESYEQYF
TRBV5-4	TRBJ2-6	-	TRBD1	16	TGTGCCAGCAGGTATGGACAGGGCTCTGGGGCCAACGTCCTGACTTTC	CASRYGQGSGANVLTF
TRBV3-1/TRBV3-2	TRBJ2-7	-	TRBD1	16	TGTGCCAGCAGCCAAGAGGGACAGGGCGCCATATACGAGCAGTACTTC	CASSQEGQGAIYEQYF
TRBV27	TRBJ1-5	-	-	17	TGTGCCAGCAGTAACCGCCAGGGGATCAATAGCAATCAGCCCCAGCATTTT	CASSNRQGINSNQPQHF
TRBV21-1	TRBJ1-2	-	-	15	TGTGCCAGCAGACAGAGACCAACAAGGGGGTATGGCTACACCTTC	CASRQRPTRGYGYTF
TRBV4-1	TRBJ2-5	-	TRBD2	17	TGCGCCAGCAGCCAAGCAGGCGGGGGGGCGGGAGAAGGGACCCAGTACTTC	CASSQAGGGAGEGTQYF
TRBV6-5	TRBJ1-5	-	-	14	TGTGCCAGCAGTACCAATAGAGGCAATCAGCCCCAGCATTTT	CASSTNRGNQPQHF
TRBV3-1/TRBV3-2	TRBJ2-7	-	-	14	TGTGCCAGCAGCCATGGGCATAGGCTAAACGAGCAGTACTTC	CASSHGHRLNEQYF
TRBV5-4	TRBJ2-3	-	-	15	TGTGCCAGCAGCTTGGTAGGCGGCCGAGTGGATACGCAGTATTTT	CASSLVGGRVDTQYF
TRBV6-1	TRBJ2-7	-	TRBD2	14	TGTGCCAGCAGTGATCTAGCGGGGATGGGGGAGCAGTACTTC	CASSDLAGMGEQYF
TRBV6-5	TRBJ2-7	-	-	13	TGTGCCAGCACCCCCGGGACTCCTGGGGAGCAGTACTTC	CASTPGTPGEQYF
TRBV7-9	TRBJ1-1	-	TRBD1	14	TGTGCCAGCAGCTTCGCCACAGGGGTCTCTGAAGCTTTCTTT	CASSFATGVSEAFF
TRBV3-1/TRBV3-2	TRBJ2-1	once	TRBD2	18	TGTGCCAGCAGCCCTGGACTAGCGGGGGGAAGCTCCTACAATGAGCAGTTCTTC	CASSPGLAGGSSYNEQFF
TRBV15	TRBJ2-3	-	-	13	TGTGCCACCAGCAGAGGGGGGGCAGATACGCAGTATTTT	CATSRGGADTQYF
TRBV15	TRBJ1-6	-	-	12	TGTGCCACCAGCAGAGATCGCGGCAGCCTTGCCTTT	CATSRDRGSLAF
TRBV7-9	TRBJ1-1	once	-	15	TGTGCCAGCACTCTAGCGGGGGGGCCAAACACTGAAGCTTTCTTT	CASTLAGGPNTEAFF
TRBV3-1/TRBV3-2	TRBJ1-2	-	TRBD1	15	TGTGCCAGCAGCCCTATCGGACAGGGGTACTATGGCTACACCTTC	CASSPIGQGYYGYTF
TRBV7-9	TRBJ1-5	once	-	15	TGTGCCAGCAGCCCTCTGACAGGATACAATCAGCCCCAGCATTTT	CASSPLTGYNQPQHF
TRBV6-5	TRBJ2-1	-	-	15	TGTGCCAGCAGTCGTGACAGCCCAATTTACAATGAGCAGTTCTTC	CASSRDSPIYNEQFF
TRBV7-6	TRBJ2-5	-	-	15	TGTGCCAGCAGCGTGGCGATTGGGGCCCAAGAGACCCAGTACTTC	CASSVAIGAQETQYF
TRBV5-1	TRBJ1-2	-	-	14	TGCGCCAGCAGCTTGGTTCGGGGGGACTATGGCTACACCTTC	CASSLVRGDYGYTF
TRBV6-5	TRBJ2-7	-	-	13	TGTGCCAGCAGTTTGGTGGCGGCCTACGAGCAGTACTTC	CASSLVAAYEQYF
TRBV5-6	TRBJ2-3	-	-	14	TGTGCCAGCAGCAGCGGACTCAGCACAGATACGCAGTATTTT	CASSSGLSTDTQYF
TRBV10-3	TRBJ1-1	-	TRBD1	16	TGTGCCATCAGTGAGTCTTGGGGACAGGGTTCCACTGAAGCTTTCTTT	CAISESWGQGSTEAFF
TRBV6-5	TRBJ2-7	-	TRBD1	13	TGTGCCACCGGACAGGGAGTCGGCTACGAGCAGTACTTC	CATGQGVGYEQYF
TRBV7-2	TRBJ1-3	-	TRBD1	15	TGTGCCAGCAGCGAGGGGACAGTCACTGGAAACACCATATATTTT	CASSEGTVTGNTIYF
TRBV7-9	TRBJ2-1	-	-	14	TGTGCCAGCAGCTTTAACAGGTTGGGCAATGAGCAGTTCTTC	CASSFNRLGNEQFF
TRBV5-1	TRBJ2-5	-	TRBD2	15	TGCGCCAGCAGCTTGGGACTAGCGGGCAGAGAGACCCAGTACTTC	CASSLGLAGRETQYF
TRBV5-1	TRBJ2-2	-	-	15	TGCGCCAGCAGCTTGTCAGGGTTGGGCACCGGGGAGCTGTTTTTT	CASSLSGLGTGELFF
TRBV5-5	TRBJ1-1	few	-	15	TGTGCCAGCAGCTTGGTGGGGGGGCTTAACACTGAAGCTTTCTTT	CASSLVGGLNTEAFF
TRBV4-1	TRBJ1-1	-	-	18	TGCGCCAGCAGCCAGGGGAGACTTGATGGTTCTTTGAACACTGAAGCTTTCTTT	CASSQGRLDGSLNTEAFF
TRBV5-1	TRBJ2-1	-	-	14	TGCGCCAGCAGCTCCCCTTCCCCCCACAATGAGCAGTTCTTC	CASSSPSPHNEQFF
TRBV6-2/TRBV6-3	TRBJ2-5	-	TRBD1	15	TGTGCCAGCAGTTACTTGACAGGGGGCAGAGAGACCCAGTACTTC	CASSYLTGGRETQYF
TRBV6-2/TRBV6-3	TRBJ2-1	-	TRBD2	15	TGTGCCAGCAGTGCCACTAGCGGGGGGTACAATGAGCAGTTCTTC	CASSATSGGYNEQFF